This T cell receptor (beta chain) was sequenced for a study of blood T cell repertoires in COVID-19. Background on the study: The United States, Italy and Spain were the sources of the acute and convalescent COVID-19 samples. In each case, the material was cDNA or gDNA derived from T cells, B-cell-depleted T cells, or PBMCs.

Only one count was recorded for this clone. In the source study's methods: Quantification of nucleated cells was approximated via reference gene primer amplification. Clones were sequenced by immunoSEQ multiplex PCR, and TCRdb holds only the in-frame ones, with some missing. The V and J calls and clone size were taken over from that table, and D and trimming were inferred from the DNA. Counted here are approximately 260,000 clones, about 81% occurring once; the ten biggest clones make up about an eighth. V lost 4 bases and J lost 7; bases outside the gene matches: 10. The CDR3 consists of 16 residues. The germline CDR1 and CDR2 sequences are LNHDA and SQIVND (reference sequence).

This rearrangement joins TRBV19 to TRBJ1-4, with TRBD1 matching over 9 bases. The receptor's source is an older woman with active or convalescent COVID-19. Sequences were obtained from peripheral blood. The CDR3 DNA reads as TGTGCCAGTAGTAAATTGCCGGGACAGGGAGGTGAAAAACTGTTTTTT. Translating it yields CASSKLPGQGGEKLFF.